The rows below give T cell receptor beta chains drawn from one sample of a study of identical twins. MiXCR, run by TCRdb on the 5' RACE reads, gives a single entry per CDR3 protein. Of some 500,000 distinct CDR3 sequences in the sample, approximately 15% were seen once. This same sample was also part of a study on yellow fever vaccine responses in identical twins.

The sample was CD4+ T cells sorted from blood. All receptors derive from a woman aged 18-29 years in good health. Both conserved end residues are part of each CDR3. Each record gives: V gene, CDR3 length, clone size, J gene, CDR3 protein. Clone size, where shown, is once, few, many, or a class for clones that have expanded.

V: TRBV5-1; length: 15; size: few; J: TRBJ2-1; CDR3: CASSLGPSPYNEQFF
V: TRBV7-9; length: 11; size: many; J: TRBJ1-2; CDR3: CASEGTYGYTF
V: TRBV4-2; length: 16; size: few; J: TRBJ2-3; CDR3: CASSQRGDRSTDTQYF
V: TRBV6-5; length: 15; size: .; J: TRBJ2-4; CDR3: CASSTGGSAKNIQYF
V: TRBV27; length: 14; size: few; J: TRBJ2-5; CDR3: CASKGVGGQETQYF
V: TRBV5-6; length: 17; size: .; J: TRBJ2-7; CDR3: CASSLPNRDRIAYEQYF
V: TRBV5-1; length: 16; size: .; J: TRBJ2-2; CDR3: CASSLYAGANTGELFF
V: TRBV14; length: 13; size: once; J: TRBJ2-3; CDR3: CASSPGPWSGQYF
V: TRBV7-9; length: 16; size: .; J: TRBJ2-7; CDR3: CASSRSLTGSLYEQYF
V: TRBV12-3/TRBV12-4; length: 14; size: many; J: TRBJ1-6; CDR3: CASSLSAGPQPLHF
V: TRBV5-1; length: 17; size: few; J: TRBJ1-1; CDR3: CASSYGQGSSLRIGAFF
V: TRBV28; length: 16; size: .; J: TRBJ2-1; CDR3: CASSRPGQGSYNEQFF
V: TRBV18; length: 13; size: many; J: TRBJ2-3; CDR3: CASSPPSTDTQYF
V: TRBV7-2; length: 16; size: .; J: TRBJ2-5; CDR3: CASSLANIGGGETQYF
V: TRBV12-3/TRBV12-4; length: 14; size: many; J: TRBJ1-5; CDR3: CASSKTGLNQPQHF
V: TRBV5-1; length: 16; size: .; J: TRBJ2-3; CDR3: CASSLVGQGGTDTQYF